This TCR beta chain was identified during a study of CD8+ T cells in alopecia areata. About the study: C3H/HeJ donors aged about 6-12 months with spontaneous alopecia supplied skin grafted onto approximately 6-11-week-old female C3H/HeJ mice.

A note on this clone: The antigen remains unidentified. Gene labels here are mouse ones. The sample has other DNA sequences that encode this CDR3 too.

Findings of the study overall: Sharing of TCR sequences between patients (possibly for HLA-related reasons) was less clear than in mice. Normal skin contains resident alphabeta T cells, and these are also sequenced in scalp samples. Compared with normal scalp, lesional scalp had higher clonality and more expanded CD8+ clones.

Sorting of pooled cutaneous lymph node cells was based on CD4, CD8alpha, NKG2D, NKG2ACE and other markers. Following extraction, RNA underwent reverse transcription to cDNA, which served as the sequencing template. Here immunoSEQ multiplex PCR was the method, and the copy in TCRdb shows in-frame clones only, minus some. The table lists roughly 260,000 clones, with no singletons. The clonotype comes from a C3H/HeJ mouse with alopecia areata. The mouse strain carries the MHC haplotype H2-k. The sequencing input was CD4+ T cells sorted from a lymph node.

The CDR3 loop reads CASTDRGSAETLYF. CDR3 bases read: TGTGCCAGCACGGACAGGGGTAGTGCAGAA. V usage is TRBV19 and J usage is TRBJ2-3, with 9 bases fitting TRBD1. The read finishes 4 residues shy of the CDR3 end, and the germline J gene is used to complete it. Trimming at V came to 6 bases and at J to 0 bases, leaving 2 bases not matched to a gene. The CDR3 has 14 amino acids. The germline V gene has CDR1 FNHDT and CDR2 SITEND (reference sequence).